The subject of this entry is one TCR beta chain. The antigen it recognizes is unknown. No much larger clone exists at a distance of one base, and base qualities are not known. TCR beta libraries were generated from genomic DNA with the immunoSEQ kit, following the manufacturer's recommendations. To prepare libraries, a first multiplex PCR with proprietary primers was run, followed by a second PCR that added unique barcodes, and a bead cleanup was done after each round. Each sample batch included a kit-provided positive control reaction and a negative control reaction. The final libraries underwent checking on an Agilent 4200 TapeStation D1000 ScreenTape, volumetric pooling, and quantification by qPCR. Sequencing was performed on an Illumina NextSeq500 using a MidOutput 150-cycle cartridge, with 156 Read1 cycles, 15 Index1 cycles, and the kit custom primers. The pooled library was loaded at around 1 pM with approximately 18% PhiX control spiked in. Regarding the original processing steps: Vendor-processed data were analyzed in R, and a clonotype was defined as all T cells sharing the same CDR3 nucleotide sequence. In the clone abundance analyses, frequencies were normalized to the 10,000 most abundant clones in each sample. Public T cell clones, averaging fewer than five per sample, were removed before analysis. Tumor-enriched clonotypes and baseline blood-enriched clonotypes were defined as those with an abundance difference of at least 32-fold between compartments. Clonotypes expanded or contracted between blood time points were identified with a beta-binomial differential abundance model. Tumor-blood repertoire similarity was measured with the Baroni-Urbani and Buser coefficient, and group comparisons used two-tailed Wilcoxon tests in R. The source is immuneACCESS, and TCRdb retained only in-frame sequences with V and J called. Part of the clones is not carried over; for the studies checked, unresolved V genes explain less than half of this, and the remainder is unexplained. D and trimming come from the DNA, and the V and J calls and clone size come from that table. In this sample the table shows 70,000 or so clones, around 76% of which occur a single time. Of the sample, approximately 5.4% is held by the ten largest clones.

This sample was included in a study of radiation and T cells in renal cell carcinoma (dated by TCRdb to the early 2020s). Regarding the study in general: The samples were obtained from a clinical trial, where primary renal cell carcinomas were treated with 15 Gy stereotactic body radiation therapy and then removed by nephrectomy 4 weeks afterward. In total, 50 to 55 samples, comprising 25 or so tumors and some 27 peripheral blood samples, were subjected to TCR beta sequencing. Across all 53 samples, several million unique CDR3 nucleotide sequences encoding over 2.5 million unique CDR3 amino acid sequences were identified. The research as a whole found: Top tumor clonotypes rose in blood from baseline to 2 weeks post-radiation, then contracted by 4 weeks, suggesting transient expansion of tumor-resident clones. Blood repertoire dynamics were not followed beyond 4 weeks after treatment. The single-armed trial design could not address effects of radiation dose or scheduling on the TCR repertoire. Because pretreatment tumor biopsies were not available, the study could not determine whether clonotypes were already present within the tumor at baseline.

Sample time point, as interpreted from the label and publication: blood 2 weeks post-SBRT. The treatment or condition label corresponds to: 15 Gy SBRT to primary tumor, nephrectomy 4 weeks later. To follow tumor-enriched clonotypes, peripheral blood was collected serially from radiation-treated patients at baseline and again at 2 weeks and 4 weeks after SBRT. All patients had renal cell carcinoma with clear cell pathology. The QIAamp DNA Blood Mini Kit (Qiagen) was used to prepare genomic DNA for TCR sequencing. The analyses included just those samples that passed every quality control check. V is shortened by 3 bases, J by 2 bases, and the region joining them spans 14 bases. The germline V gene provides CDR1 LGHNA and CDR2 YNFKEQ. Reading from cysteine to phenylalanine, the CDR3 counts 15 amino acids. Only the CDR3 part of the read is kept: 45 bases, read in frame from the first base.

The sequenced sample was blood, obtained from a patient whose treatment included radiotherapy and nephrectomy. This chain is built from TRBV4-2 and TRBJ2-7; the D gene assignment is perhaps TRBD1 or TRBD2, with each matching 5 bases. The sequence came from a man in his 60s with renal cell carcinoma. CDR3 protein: CASSHSGTETYEQYF. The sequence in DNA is TGTGCCAGCAGCCATTCCGGGACGGAAACCTACGAGCAGTACTTC.